The rows below give T cell receptor beta chains drawn from one sample of a study of blood T cell repertoires in COVID-19. This table comes from immunoSEQ multiplex PCR, and its TCRdb copy is limited to in-frame clones, with some not included. The table lists around 57,000 clones, 88% of them singletons, with less than 20% in the top ten. Sequenced sample: peripheral blood. The source of these receptors is a woman aged 80 or older with active COVID-19. Both conserved end residues are part of each CDR3. The D gene is left open where the match is weak. Not every row has a clone size; where given, it reads once, few, many or a size class.

clone_size | d_call | cdr3_length | j_call | v_call | cdr3_aa | cdr3_nt
- | - | 13 | TRBJ2-7 | TRBV29-1 | CSVRRDRLGEQYF | TGCAGCGTTCGGAGGGACCGTCTCGGAGAGCAGTACTTC
- | - | 14 | TRBJ2-7 | TRBV5-1 | CASSPRTVSYEQYF | TGCGCCAGCAGCCCAAGGACAGTCTCCTACGAGCAGTACTTC
- | - | 16 | TRBJ1-1 | TRBV10-3 | CAISPRASVMNTEAFF | TGTGCCATCAGTCCCAGGGCTTCCGTCATGAACACTGAAGCTTTCTTT
- | - | 15 | TRBJ2-1 | TRBV19 | CASSITSRPYNEQFF | TGTGCCAGTAGTATAACGTCTAGACCTTACAATGAGCAGTTCTTC
- | - | 16 | TRBJ2-2 | TRBV19 | CASRKSGGQRTGELFF | TGTGCCAGTAGGAAATCCGGGGGTCAGAGGACCGGGGAGCTGTTTTTT
- | TRBD1 | 17 | TRBJ2-7 | TRBV6-2/TRBV6-3 | CASSYNRDRDQPYEQYF | TGTGCCAGCAGTTACAACCGGGACAGGGATCAACCCTACGAGCAGTACTTC
- | - | 13 | TRBJ2-1 | TRBV6-2/TRBV6-3 | CASSYGQYNEQFF | TGTGCCAGCAGTTACGGGCAGTACAATGAGCAGTTCTTC
- | TRBD2 | 17 | TRBJ2-5 | TRBV6-1 | CASSGATSGGLRKTQYF | TGTGCCAGCAGTGGGGCGACTAGCGGGGGGCTCAGAAAGACCCAGTACTTC
- | TRBD1 | 14 | TRBJ2-1 | TRBV19 | CASSIGAGGDEQFF | TGTGCCAGTAGTATAGGGGCAGGGGGAGATGAGCAGTTCTTC
few | TRBD2 | 15 | TRBJ2-7 | TRBV11-2 | CASSLTSGDTYEQYF | TGTGCCAGCAGCTTGACTAGCGGGGACACATACGAGCAGTACTTC
- | - | 18 | TRBJ2-6 | TRBV5-1 | CASSPSVGDSAGANVLTF | TGCGCCAGCAGCCCCTCGGTAGGGGATTCGGCTGGGGCCAACGTCCTGACTTTC
- | - | 15 | TRBJ2-2 | TRBV4-1 | CASSQDGGNTGELFF | TGCGCCAGCAGCCAAGACGGGGGGAACACCGGGGAGCTGTTTTTT
- | TRBD1 | 15 | TRBJ1-1 | TRBV4-1 | CASSLQGQGARGAFF | TGCGCCAGCAGCCTACAGGGACAGGGGGCGCGGGGAGCTTTCTTT
- | - | 13 | TRBJ1-5 | TRBV7-2 | CASSGRGGQPQHF | TGTGCCAGCAGCGGCAGGGGTGGACAGCCCCAGCATTTT
- | TRBD1 | 14 | TRBJ1-1 | TRBV27 | CASSLQGGYTEAFF | TGTGCCAGCAGTTTGCAAGGGGGCTACACTGAAGCTTTCTTT
- | TRBD1 | 13 | TRBJ1-2 | TRBV6-5 | CASSSTGAYGYTF | TGTGCCAGCAGTTCAACAGGGGCCTATGGCTACACCTTC
- | TRBD2 | 16 | TRBJ2-7 | TRBV6-5 | CASSYSSGGSPYEQYF | TGTGCCAGCAGTTACTCCAGCGGGGGCTCTCCCTACGAGCAGTACTTC
- | - | 12 | TRBJ1-6 | TRBV5-8 | CASSFRAAPLHF | TGTGCCAGCAGCTTCAGGGCGGCACCCCTCCACTTT
- | - | 12 | TRBJ2-5 | TRBV10-3 | CATTGSQETQYF | TGTGCCACCACAGGGTCCCAAGAGACCCAGTACTTC
- | - | 15 | TRBJ2-3 | TRBV2 | CASSGYGVLTDTQYF | TGTGCCAGCAGTGGATACGGGGTTCTCACAGATACGCAGTATTTT
- | TRBD1 | 13 | TRBJ2-7 | TRBV7-8 | CASSFDRGGEQYF | TGTGCCAGCAGCTTTGACAGGGGAGGAGAGCAGTACTTC
- | - | 13 | TRBJ1-2 | TRBV7-2 | CASSSDRRYGYTF | TGTGCCAGCAGCTCCGACAGGCGCTATGGCTACACCTTC
- | TRBD2 | 16 | TRBJ2-5 | TRBV9 | CASSVDSGGARETQYF | TGTGCCAGCAGCGTCGATAGCGGGGGGGCCCGGGAGACCCAGTACTTC
- | TRBD1 | 17 | TRBJ2-7 | TRBV7-9 | CASSLRRPGQGAGEQYF | TGTGCCAGCAGCTTAAGGCGACCGGGACAGGGGGCTGGTGAGCAGTACTTC
- | - | 17 | TRBJ1-6 | TRBV6-1 | CASSEERRSSYNSPLHF | TGTGCCAGCAGTGAAGAGAGGAGGAGCTCCTATAATTCACCCCTCCACTTT
- | TRBD2 | 14 | TRBJ2-5 | TRBV15 | CATSRDALAEAQYF | TGTGCCACCAGCAGAGATGCACTAGCGGAGGCCCAGTACTTC
- | TRBD1 | 14 | TRBJ1-1 | TRBV11-2 | CASSPNRGGTEAFF | TGTGCCAGCAGCCCCAACAGGGGTGGCACTGAAGCTTTCTTT
- | - | 14 | TRBJ1-6 | TRBV6-2/TRBV6-3 | CASSWAGVNSPLHF | TGTGCCAGCAGTTGGGCAGGGGTTAATTCACCCCTCCACTTT
few | TRBD1 | 16 | TRBJ2-2 | TRBV28 | CASSLYGQGMTGELFF | TGTGCCAGCAGTTTATATGGACAGGGGATGACCGGGGAGCTGTTTTTT
- | - | 17 | TRBJ1-6 | TRBV5-1 | CASSTSGESSYNSPLHF | TGCGCCAGCAGCACATCAGGGGAGAGCTCCTATAATTCACCCCTCCACTTT
- | TRBD1 | 16 | TRBJ2-3 | TRBV24-1 | CATSDPGQGSTDTQYF | TGTGCCACCAGCGACCCGGGACAGGGTAGCACAGATACGCAGTATTTT
- | TRBD1 | 14 | TRBJ2-7 | TRBV28 | CASSLWDRGYEQYF | TGTGCCAGCAGTTTATGGGACAGGGGCTACGAGCAGTACTTC
- | TRBD1 | 15 | TRBJ2-1 | TRBV24-1 | CATSDGTGTYNEQFF | TGTGCCACCAGTGATGGGACAGGAACTTACAATGAGCAGTTCTTC
- | - | 17 | TRBJ2-3 | TRBV7-8 | CASSGGRRGPSTDTQYF | TGTGCCAGCAGCGGAGGTAGGCGGGGACCTAGCACAGATACGCAGTATTTT
few | - | 15 | TRBJ1-2 | TRBV15 | CATSRGREANYGYTF | TGTGCCACCAGCAGAGGCAGGGAAGCTAACTATGGCTACACCTTC
- | TRBD1 | 15 | TRBJ1-4 | TRBV4-1 | CASTQRTGSNEKLFF | TGCGCCAGCACCCAACGGACAGGCAGTAATGAAAAACTGTTTTTT
- | TRBD2 | 15 | TRBJ2-3 | TRBV29-1 | CSVEGFAGGGDTQYF | TGCAGCGTTGAAGGTTTTGCGGGGGGAGGAGATACGCAGTATTTT
- | TRBD1 | 16 | TRBJ1-4 | TRBV7-2 | CASSPGATGTGEKLFF | TGTGCCAGCAGCCCAGGGGCGACAGGGACGGGGGAAAAACTGTTTTTT
- | - | 14 | TRBJ1-4 | TRBV5-8 | CASSSPDSWEKLFF | TGTGCCAGCAGCTCGCCCGACAGTTGGGAAAAACTGTTTTTT
few | - | 14 | TRBJ2-7 | TRBV4-1 | CASSQAQGNNEQYF | TGCGCCAGCAGCCAAGCACAGGGAAACAACGAGCAGTACTTC
- | TRBD1 | 16 | TRBJ1-5 | TRBV6-7 | CASRGTGGEAPRAQHF | TGTGCCAGCAGAGGGACAGGGGGCGAGGCCCCGAGGGCCCAGCATTTT
- | - | 13 | TRBJ2-5 | TRBV5-8 | CASSGGEAETQYF | TGTGCCAGCAGCGGTGGAGAGGCAGAGACCCAGTACTTC
- | - | 14 | TRBJ2-1 | TRBV4-3 | CASSQDWAVNEQFF | TGCGCCAGCAGCCAAGATTGGGCAGTCAATGAGCAGTTCTTC
- | TRBD1 | 15 | TRBJ2-3 | TRBV5-1 | CASSLADRDTDTQYF | TGCGCCAGCAGCTTGGCAGACAGGGACACAGATACGCAGTATTTT
- | - | 20 | TRBJ2-2 | TRBV21-1 | CASTKTIGLAVLTNTGELFF | TGTGCCAGCACCAAGACGATCGGACTAGCGGTTTTGACGAACACCGGGGAGCTGTTTTTT
- | TRBD1 | 14 | TRBJ2-1 | TRBV29-1 | CSVEGTGVINEQFF | TGCAGCGTTGAAGGGACAGGGGTGATAAATGAGCAGTTCTTC
few | - | 14 | TRBJ2-7 | TRBV7-9 | CASSLDSYSYEQYF | TGTGCCAGCAGCTTAGACAGTTATTCCTACGAGCAGTACTTC
- | TRBD2 | 16 | TRBJ2-7 | TRBV4-1 | CASSQGLAGRAYEQYF | TGCGCCAGCAGCCAAGGACTAGCGGGGAGGGCCTACGAGCAGTACTTC
- | TRBD1 | 14 | TRBJ1-2 | TRBV7-2 | CASSLYGTGDGYTF | TGTGCCAGCAGCTTATACGGGACAGGGGATGGCTACACCTTC
- | - | 13 | TRBJ1-1 | TRBV7-3 | CASSRTGSGEAFF | TGTGCCAGCAGCCGGACGGGAAGCGGTGAAGCTTTCTTT
- | - | 21 | TRBJ2-1 | TRBV7-3 | CASSPPAGRQSAGPSYNEQFF | TGTGCCAGCAGCCCGCCCGCCGGGCGCCAAAGCGCGGGGCCATCCTACAATGAGCAGTTCTTC
- | - | 14 | TRBJ2-5 | TRBV6-6 | CASSPGGPGETQYF | TGTGCCAGCAGCCCAGGGGGGCCGGGGGAGACCCAGTACTTC
- | - | 14 | TRBJ1-2 | TRBV27 | CASSEDMTNYGYTF | TGTGCCAGCAGTGAAGACATGACTAACTATGGCTACACCTTC